This T cell receptor beta chain originates from a study of PD-1 blockade in classical Hodgkin lymphoma. Sequencing was performed with immunoSEQ multiplex PCR; in TCRdb, only in-frame clones are kept and a portion is missing. The sample includes around 66,000 clones, around 91% of them seen just once. No patient escaped relapse after autologous stem cell transplantation, and brentuximab vedotin exposure varied. Trimming pared 4 bases from V and 2 bases from J, leaving 6 bases between. This CDR3 region has 12 residues. Germline V CDR1 and CDR2: MNHEY, SVGAGI. The origin of this receptor is a human donor with classical Hodgkin lymphoma. The chain carries TRBV6-5 and TRBJ2-7; a possible D gene is TRBD1 (5 bases). Sequencing was performed on peripheral blood mononuclear cells (PBMCs), taken at baseline. The DNA of the CDR3 is TGTGCCAGCAGTTCAGGGACCTACGAGCAGTACTTC. It is translated as CASSSGTYEQYF.